Below, 12 T cell receptor beta chains from the same sample are listed, as sequenced in a study of blood T cells in healthy people across ages. A J-beta primer mix and a sample-barcoded 5' primer were used in a second PCR of about 6 to 12 cycles. Each CDR3 protein gets one entry after TCRdb re-called the 5' RACE reads with MiXCR. The sample contains more than 650,000 distinct CDR3 sequences, 22% of which appear only once. The sample was blood. These TCRs come from a man in his 70s in good health.

This clonotype was seen only a few times. The genes are TRBV14 and TRBJ2-2; no firm D call. Looked up from germline, CDR1 is SGHDN and CDR2 is FVKESK. V lost 0 bases to trimming and J lost 3 bases, with 14 bases between them. The length of the CDR3 is 17 residues. The CDR3 sequence is CASSQDNARSHTGELFF. CDR3 nucleotide sequence: TGTGCCAGCAGCCAAGATAATGCCCGAAGCCACACCGGGGAGCTGTTTTTT.

The chain has TRBV12-3 or TRBV12-4 and TRBJ1-2; no reliable D call. Trimming shortened V by 3 bases and J by 4 bases, and 15 bases separated the two germline ends. The CDR3 runs 15 residues. In nucleotides, the CDR3 is TGTGCCAGCAGTTTGCAAAATGCCCGGGGCTATGGCTACACCTTC. It specifies CASSLQNARGYGYTF.

This clonotype was counted only a few times. The gene calls are TRBV12-3 or TRBV12-4 and TRBJ1-6, with 10 bases lining up with TRBD1. This CDR3 is 15 amino acids long. Trimming removed 5 bases from V and 8 bases from J; junction bases left unmatched: 6. CDR3 region: CASSPTTGGDSPLHF. CDR3 DNA sequence: TGTGCCAGCAGTCCCACGACAGGGGGCGATTCACCCCTCCACTTT.

The chain uses TRBV20-1 and TRBJ2-5; D is perhaps TRBD1 (6 bases). The better agreement between TRBJ2-1 and the DNA end casts doubt on the J call. The CDR3 is 14 amino acids. CDR1 and CDR2 (germline): DFQATT, SNEGSKA (reference sequence). DNA for the CDR3: TGCAGTGCGCCGAGAACACAGGGTGGCAATGAGCAGTTCTTC. The encoded protein is CSAPRTQGGNEQFF.

This clonotype appeared many times. The chain couples TRBV28 to TRBJ2-4; D is uncertain. The CDR3 is 13 amino acids. Trimming pared 6 bases from V and 0 bases from J, leaving 6 bases between. Germline-derived CDR1 and CDR2 are MDHEN and SYDVKM. CDR3 sequence: CASSSLAKNIQYF. The CDR3 region has the DNA TGTGCCAGCAGCAGTCTAGCCAAAAACATTCAGTACTTC. Combining the CDR3 with reference TRBV28 and TRBJ2-4 gives the whole variable domain DVKVTQSSRYLVKRTGEKVFLECVQDMDHENMFWYRQDPGLGLRLIYFSYDVKMKEKGDIPEGYSVSREKKERFSLILESASTNQTSMYLCASSSLAKNIQYFGAGTRLSVL.

This clonotype has only a few counts. The chain is built from TRBV29-1 and TRBJ2-3; 8 positions agree with TRBD2. Germline V gene lookup returns CDR1 SQVTM and CDR2 ANQGSEA. CDR3 length: 11 amino acids. V was pared by 8 bases and J by 5 bases, with 3 bases of the junction left unmatched. DNA for the CDR3: TGCAGCATCGGGGGGGGAGATACGCAGTATTTT. Amino acids: CSIGGGDTQYF.

J is TRBJ1-4 and V is TRBV20-1, with a weak D call TRBD1 (6 bases). Germline V gives CDR1 DFQATT, CDR2 SNEGSKA (reference sequence). The germline V and J ends were trimmed by 3 bases and 8 bases, with 19 bases remaining between them. The CDR3 contains 15 residues. The CDR3 here is CSASEANQGNEKLFF. The CDR3 DNA is TGCAGTGCTAGCGAGGCCAACCAGGGGAACGAAAAACTGTTTTTT.

The V and J genes are TRBV11-2 and TRBJ1-4; no clear D gene. The CDR3 spans 15 residues. Germline V gives CDR1 SGHAT, CDR2 FQNNGV. V dropped 1 base and J dropped 1 base, with 7 bases sitting between them. In DNA form, the CDR3 reads TGTGCCAGCAGCTTAGTGCGGGGAACTAATGAAAAACTGTTTTTT. It encodes CASSLVRGTNEKLFF.

The chain is built from TRBV5-1 and TRBJ2-5; 8 nucleotides line up with TRBD2. This CDR3 contains 15 residues. Looked up from germline, CDR1 is SGHRS and CDR2 is YFSETQ. V trimming: 4 bases; J trimming: 5 bases; junction bases outside the gene matches: 10. CDR3 in amino acids: CASSTELAVGETQYF. The CDR3, as DNA: TGCGCCAGCAGCACCGAACTAGCGGTTGGGGAGACCCAGTACTTC.

About this clonotype: Because the CDR3 is missing its conserved closing phenylalanine or tryptophan, this is likely a read error. V is TRBV10-3 and J is TRBJ2-3; D is perhaps TRBD2 (5 bases). CDR1 is ENHRY, CDR2 SYGVKD, per germline. This CDR3 spans 14 amino acids. The CDR3 nucleotides are TGTGCCATCAGTCTCCAGTCTAGCACAGATACACAGTATTCT. It translates to CAISLQSSTDTQYS.

The J gene is TRBJ2-2, the V gene TRBV5-1; D assignment may be TRBD1 or TRBD2 (5 bases each). Germline V gene sequence: CDR1 SGHRS, CDR2 YFSETQ. CDR3 length: 14 amino acids. V was clipped by 3 bases and J by 3 bases, with 9 bases between them. The CDR3 loop reads CASSSSGHTGELFF. Here the CDR3 DNA reads TGCGCCAGCAGCTCCTCGGGGCACACCGGGGAGCTGTTTTTT.

This chain connects TRBV30 to TRBJ2-5, with D perhaps TRBD2 (5 bases). The CDR3 contains 14 residues. From germline, CDR1 is GTSNPN and CDR2 SVGIG (reference sequence). The germline V and J ends were trimmed by 3 bases and 0 bases, with 11 bases remaining between them. CDR3 sequence: CAWRAPGYQETQYF. CDR3 DNA sequence: TGTGCCTGGAGGGCACCGGGGTACCAAGAGACCCAGTACTTC.